The 6 T cell receptor beta chains presented below share a single source sample, sequenced in a study of cytomegalovirus exposure and HLA in healthy donors. The PCR was carried out with 60 Vbeta primers and 13 Jbeta primers. Sequencing used immunoSEQ multiplex PCR; TCRdb keeps in-frame clones, though not all of them. The profile shows tens of thousands of clones, approximately 71% of them singletons. Sequenced input: PBMCs. The receptor set was obtained from a man aged 60-69 years in good health and CMV-seropositive.

The chain couples TRBV27 to TRBJ2-7; 7 nucleotides agree with TRBD1. Per germline, CDR1 MNHEY and CDR2 SMNVEV (reference sequence). CDR3 length: 15 residues. V gave up 5 bases and J gave up 0 bases; unmatched junction bases: 7. CDR3 sequence: CASSAPGTASYEQYF. CDR3 coding DNA: TGTGCCAGCAGTGCGCCCGGGACAGCCTCCTACGAGCAGTACTTC.

The CDR3 DNA is TGTGCCAGCAGTGACTTTTACGGTCAGCCCCAGCATTTT. This gives the protein CASSDFYGQPQHF. The rearrangement links TRBV6-4 to TRBJ1-5; D remains ambiguous. CDR1 is MRHNA, CDR2 SNTAGT, per germline. This CDR3 contains 13 residues. Trimming stripped 1 base from V and 6 bases from J, with 7 bases between.

This chain links TRBV5-6 with TRBJ2-5, with 8 bases matching TRBD1. Germline assignment: CDR1 SGHDT and CDR2 YYEEEE. The ends lost 4 bases at V and 2 bases at J; junction bases unmatched: 10. The CDR3 runs 16 residues. For the CDR3, the DNA is TGTGCCAGCAGCCTAGACAGGGGCGACAGACAAGAGACCCAGTACTTC. This translates into CASSLDRGDRQETQYF. Full variable domain (remainder filled in from reference TRBV5-6 and TRBJ2-5): DAGVTQSPTHLIKTRGQQVTLRCSPKSGHDTVSWYQQALGQGPQFIFQYYEEEERQRGNFPDRFSGHQFPNYSSELNVNALLLGDSALYLCASSLDRGDRQETQYFGPGTRLLVL.

V and J are TRBV2 and TRBJ1-6; D gene uncertain. Trimming took 4 bases from V and 4 from J, leaving 23 bases between them. Germline CDR1 and CDR2: SNHLY and FYNNEI. CDR3 length equals 19 residues. The CDR3 reads CASSVPGGRGQKYNSPLHF. In DNA form, the CDR3 reads TGTGCCAGCAGTGTCCCCGGTGGTCGAGGGCAGAAATATAATTCACCCCTCCACTTT.

This chain uses TRBV5-1 with TRBJ2-3; D is possibly TRBD2 (5 bases). Germline-derived CDR1 and CDR2 are SGHRS and YFSETQ. The CDR3 loop spans 14 amino acids. V was shortened by 3 bases and J by 0 bases, with 8 bases between the two germline ends. The CDR3 DNA sequence: TGCGCCAGCAGCTACGAGCGGAGCACAGATACGCAGTATTTT. It is translated as CASSYERSTDTQYF. Looking up the rest from reference TRBV5-1 and TRBJ2-3 gives the full variable domain: KAGVTQTPRYLIKTRGQQVTLSCSPISGHRSVSWYQQTPGQGLQFLFEYFSETQRNKGNFPGRFSGRQFSNSRSEMNVSTLELGDSALYLCASSYERSTDTQYFGPGTRLTVL.

This chain connects TRBV5-5 to TRBJ2-7, with 8 bases lining up with TRBD1. The CDR3 length is 14 residues. Germline V lookup: CDR1 SGHKS, CDR2 YYEKEE (reference sequence). V trimming: 6 bases; J trimming: 3 bases; junction bases outside the gene matches: 8. The CDR3 is CASTLAGQGYEQYF. CDR3 bases: TGTGCCAGCACCCTTGCAGGACAGGGCTACGAGCAGTACTTC. The full variable domain, completed using reference TRBV5-5 and TRBJ2-7, is DAGVTQSPTHLIKTRGQQVTLRCSPISGHKSVSWYQQVLGQGPQFIFQYYEKEERGRGNFPDRFSARQFPNYSSELNVNALLLGDSALYLCASTLAGQGYEQYFGPGTRLTVT.